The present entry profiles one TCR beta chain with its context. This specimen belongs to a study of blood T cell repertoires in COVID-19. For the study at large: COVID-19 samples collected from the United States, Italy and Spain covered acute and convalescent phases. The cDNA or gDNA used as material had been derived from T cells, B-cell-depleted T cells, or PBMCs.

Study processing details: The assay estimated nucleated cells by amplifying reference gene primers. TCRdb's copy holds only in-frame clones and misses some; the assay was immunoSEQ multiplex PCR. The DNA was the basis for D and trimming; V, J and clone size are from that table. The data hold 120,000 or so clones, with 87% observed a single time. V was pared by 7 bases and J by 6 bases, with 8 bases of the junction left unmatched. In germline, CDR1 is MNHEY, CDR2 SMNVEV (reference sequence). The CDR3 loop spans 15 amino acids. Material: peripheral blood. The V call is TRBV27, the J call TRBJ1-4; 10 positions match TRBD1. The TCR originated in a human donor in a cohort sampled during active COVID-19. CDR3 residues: CASTPLGTGDEKLFF. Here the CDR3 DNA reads TGTGCCAGCACCCCTCTAGGGACAGGGGATGAAAAACTGTTTTTT.